One T cell receptor (beta chain) is described in this entry. The ends were cut back, 2 bases at V and 4 bases at J, with 12 bases in the middle. The CDR3 is 15 residues long. In germline, CDR1 is SGHTA, CDR2 FQGNSA. The sample originates from a study of T cell repertoires in cytomegalovirus infection. TCRdb re-called the reads through MiXCR, storing one row per CDR3 protein. The sample includes some 400,000 distinct CDR3 sequences, roughly 18% of them seen just once. Sequencing was done on a sample of PBMCs. The V and J genes are TRBV7-2 and TRBJ1-5; the D is unclear. The clonotype originates from a human donor in good health (CMV status not recorded). Some clones in this sample may be carry-over from other donors' samples. Written as DNA, the CDR3 is TGTGCCAGCAGCTTATATGAGGGAATGAATCAGCCCCAGCATTTT. It yields the protein CASSLYEGMNQPQHF.